This entry is about one TCR beta chain. As yet, its antigen is unknown. This specimen belongs to a study of T cells in Graves' hyperthyroidism and ophthalmopathy. Findings of the study overall: Clonotypes that were expanded in thyroid above 0.001 mostly appeared in blood too.

The length of the CDR3 is 15 residues. V shed 7 bases and J shed 2 bases, with 16 bases lying between them. Germline values: CDR1 SGHRS, CDR2 YFSETQ. RNA transcripts served as the template for amplifying TCR beta CDR3 regions. Carried out on the TCR CDR3, a first-round RT-PCR used the HTBI primer set. TCRdb re-derived calls from the multiplex PCR reads in MiXCR, one entry per CDR3 protein. Seen here are roughly 800,000 distinct CDR3 sequences, around 38% observed once, and the top ten hold approximately 8.7%. Sequenced material: blood. The clonotype was recovered from a man aged 18-30 years with Graves' hyperthyroidism. The V and J genes are TRBV5-1 and TRBJ1-5; maybe TRBD1 (5 bases). For the CDR3, the DNA is TGCGCCAGCCAGCCCGCTGGGGGTGGCAATCAGCCCCAGCATTTT. This sequence encodes CASQPAGGGNQPQHF.